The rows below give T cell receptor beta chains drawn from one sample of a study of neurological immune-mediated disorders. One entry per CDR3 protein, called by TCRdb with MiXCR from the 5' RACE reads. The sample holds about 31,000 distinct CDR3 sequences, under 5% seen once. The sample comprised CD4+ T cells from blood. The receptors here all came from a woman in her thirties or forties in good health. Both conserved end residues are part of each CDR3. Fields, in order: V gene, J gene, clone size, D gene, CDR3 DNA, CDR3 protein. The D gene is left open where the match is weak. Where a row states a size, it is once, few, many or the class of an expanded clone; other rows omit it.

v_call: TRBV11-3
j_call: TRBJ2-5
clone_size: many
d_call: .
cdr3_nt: TGTGCCAGCAGCTCAGGACACGACCGAGGAGAGGGCCAGTACTTC
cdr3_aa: CASSSGHDRGEGQYF

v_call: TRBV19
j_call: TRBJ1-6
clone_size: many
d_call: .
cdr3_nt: TGTGCCAGTAGTATTAGCTGGAATTCACCCCTCCACTTT
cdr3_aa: CASSISWNSPLHF

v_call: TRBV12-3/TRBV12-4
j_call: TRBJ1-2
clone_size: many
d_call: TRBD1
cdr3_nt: TGTGCCAGCAGGAGACAGGGAAGAGAGGGCTACACCTTC
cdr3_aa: CASRRQGREGYTF

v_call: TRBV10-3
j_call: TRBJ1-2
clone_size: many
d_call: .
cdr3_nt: TGTGCCATCAACAGGAGGAACTATGGCTACACCTTC
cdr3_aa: CAINRRNYGYTF

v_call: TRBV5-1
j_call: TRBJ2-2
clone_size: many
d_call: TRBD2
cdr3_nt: TGCGCCAGCAGCACCAGCCGGGTTAGCGGGGCGAACACCGGGGAGCTGTTTTTT
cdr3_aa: CASSTSRVSGANTGELFF

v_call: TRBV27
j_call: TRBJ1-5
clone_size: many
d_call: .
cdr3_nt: TGTGCCAGCAGACTAAGGGTGGGGGGCGGGCCCCAGCATTTT
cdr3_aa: CASRLRVGGGPQHF

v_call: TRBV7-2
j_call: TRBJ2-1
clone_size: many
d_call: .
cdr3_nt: TGTGCCAGCAGCTTACAGGCCCACTACAATGAGCAGTTCTTC
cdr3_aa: CASSLQAHYNEQFF

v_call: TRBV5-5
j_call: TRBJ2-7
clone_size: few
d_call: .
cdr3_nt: TGTGCCAGCAGCTTGTACTACAGCCAAATGGGCTCCTACGAGCAGTACTTC
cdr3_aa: CASSLYYSQMGSYEQYF

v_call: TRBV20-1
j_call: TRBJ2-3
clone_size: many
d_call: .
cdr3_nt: TGCAGTGCTAGTTTTCCGGGGGGCGGCACAGATACGCAGTATTTT
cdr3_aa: CSASFPGGGTDTQYF

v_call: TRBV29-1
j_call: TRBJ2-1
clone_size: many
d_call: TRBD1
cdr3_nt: TGCAGCGTTGGGGACAGGGGCCCTGTAGGTCGCAATGAGCAGTTCTTC
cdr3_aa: CSVGDRGPVGRNEQFF

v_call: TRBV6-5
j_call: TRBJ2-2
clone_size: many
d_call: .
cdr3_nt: TGTGCCAGCAGCCGGAGGACTTCAACCGGGGAGCTGTTTTTT
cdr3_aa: CASSRRTSTGELFF

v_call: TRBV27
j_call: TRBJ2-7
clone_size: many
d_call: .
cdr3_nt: TGTGCCAGCAGTTTAGGGGCCGGGTTAAGCTCCTACGAGCAGTACTTC
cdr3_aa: CASSLGAGLSSYEQYF

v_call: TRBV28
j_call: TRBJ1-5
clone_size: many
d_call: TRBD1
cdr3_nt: TGTGCCAGCACCACAGGGGAGGGGCATCAGCCCCAGCATTTT
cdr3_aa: CASTTGEGHQPQHF

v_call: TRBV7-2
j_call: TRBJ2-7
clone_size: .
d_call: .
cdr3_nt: TGTGCCAGCAGCTTCCCGACAGGGAGGTACGAGCAGTACTTC
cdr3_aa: CASSFPTGRYEQYF

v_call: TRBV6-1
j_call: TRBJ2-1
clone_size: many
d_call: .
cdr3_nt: TGTGCCACCACGAGGGAAGGGTCGACCTCGTACAATGAGCAGTTCTTC
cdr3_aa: CATTREGSTSYNEQFF

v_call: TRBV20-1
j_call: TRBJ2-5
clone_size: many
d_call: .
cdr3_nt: TGCAGTGCTAGGGACGACAGGATAATACAAGAGACCCAGTACTTC
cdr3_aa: CSARDDRIIQETQYF

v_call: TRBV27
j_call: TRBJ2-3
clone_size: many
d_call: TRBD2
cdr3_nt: TGTGCCAGCAGTTTATCGGCTAGCGGGAGTACAGATACGCAGTATTTT
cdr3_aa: CASSLSASGSTDTQYF

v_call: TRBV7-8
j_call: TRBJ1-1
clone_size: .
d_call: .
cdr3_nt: TGTGCCACCAGTCTCCATGATTTGAACACTGAAGCTTTCTTT
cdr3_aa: CATSLHDLNTEAFF

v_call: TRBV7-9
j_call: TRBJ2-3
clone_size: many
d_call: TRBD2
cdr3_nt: TGTGCCAGCAGCTCCCCCGGGACTAGTTTTGCAGATACGCAGTATTTT
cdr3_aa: CASSSPGTSFADTQYF

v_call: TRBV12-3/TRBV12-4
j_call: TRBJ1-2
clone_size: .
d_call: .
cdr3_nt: TGTGCCAGCAGTTTAGCTATTACGCCAGCCCGGACTGGCTACACCTTC
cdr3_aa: CASSLAITPARTGYTF

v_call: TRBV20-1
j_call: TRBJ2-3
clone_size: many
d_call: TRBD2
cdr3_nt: TGCAGTGCTAGCCCAGCGGGGTTCACAGATACGCAGTATTTT
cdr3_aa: CSASPAGFTDTQYF

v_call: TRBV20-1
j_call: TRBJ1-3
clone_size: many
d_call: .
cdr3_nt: TGCAGTGCTAGAGATTGGAGTAGCTCTGGAAACACCATATATTTT
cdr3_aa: CSARDWSSSGNTIYF

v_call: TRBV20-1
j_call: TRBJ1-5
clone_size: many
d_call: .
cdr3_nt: TGCAGTGCCGAATATGGAGGGGCCTATGGCAATCAGCCCCAGCATTTT
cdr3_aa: CSAEYGGAYGNQPQHF

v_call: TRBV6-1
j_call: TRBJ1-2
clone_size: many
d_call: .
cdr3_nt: TGTGCCAGCAGTGAAAAAACAGGGAGTATGGGGATCTATGGCTACACCTTC
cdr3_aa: CASSEKTGSMGIYGYTF

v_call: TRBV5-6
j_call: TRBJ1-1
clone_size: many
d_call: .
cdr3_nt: TGTGCCAGCAGCTTGGACTGGAACACTGAAGCTTTCTTT
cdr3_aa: CASSLDWNTEAFF

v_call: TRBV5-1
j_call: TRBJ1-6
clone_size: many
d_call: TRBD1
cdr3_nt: TGCGCCAGCAGCCCGCTCCTTCGAAGGGAGGGGGCTAATTCACCCCTCCACTTT
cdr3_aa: CASSPLLRREGANSPLHF

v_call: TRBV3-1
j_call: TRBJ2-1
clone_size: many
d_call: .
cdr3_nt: TGTGCCAGCAGCCAGGGAGCGAGCCATGAGCAGTTCTTC
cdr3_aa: CASSQGASHEQFF

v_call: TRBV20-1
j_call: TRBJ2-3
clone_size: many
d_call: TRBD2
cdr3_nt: TGCAGTGCGGGGGGACTAGCGGGGGGCGATACGCAGTATTTT
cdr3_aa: CSAGGLAGGDTQYF

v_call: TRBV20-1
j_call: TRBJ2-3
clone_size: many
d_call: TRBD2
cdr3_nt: TGCAGTGCCGACGGACTAGCGGGCCGGGGAACAGATACGCAGTATTTT
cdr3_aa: CSADGLAGRGTDTQYF

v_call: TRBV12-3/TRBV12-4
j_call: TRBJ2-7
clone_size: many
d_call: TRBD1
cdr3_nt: TGTGCCAGCAGTTGGACAGGGGGCCACGAGCAGTACTTC
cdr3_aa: CASSWTGGHEQYF

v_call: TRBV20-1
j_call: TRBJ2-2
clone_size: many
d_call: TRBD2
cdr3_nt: TGCAGTGCTCGCAGCTCTAGCGGGGGGTTCACCGGGGAGCTGTTTTTT
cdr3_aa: CSARSSSGGFTGELFF

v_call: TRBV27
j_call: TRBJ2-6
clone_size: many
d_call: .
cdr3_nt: TGTGCCAGCAGTTCCTACTCTGGGGCCAACGTCCTGACTTTC
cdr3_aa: CASSSYSGANVLTF

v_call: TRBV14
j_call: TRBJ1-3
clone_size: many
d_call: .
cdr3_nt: TGTGCCAGCAGCCCTCTGGGACCGAGCTCTGGAAACACCATATATTTT
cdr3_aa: CASSPLGPSSGNTIYF

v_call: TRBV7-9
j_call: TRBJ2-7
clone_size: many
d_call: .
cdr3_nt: TGTGCCAGCAGTAGGCTAGTCTCCTACGAGCAGTACTTC
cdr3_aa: CASSRLVSYEQYF

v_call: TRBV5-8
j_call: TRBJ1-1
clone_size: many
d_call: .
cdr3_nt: TGTGCCAGCAGCTTGGAGGGGAACACTGAAGCTTTCTTT
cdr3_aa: CASSLEGNTEAFF

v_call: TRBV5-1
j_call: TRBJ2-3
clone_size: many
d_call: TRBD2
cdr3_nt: TGCGCCAGCAGCTTACTAGCGGGGGGCCGGATTTGGGGTACAGATACGCAGTATTTT
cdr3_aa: CASSLLAGGRIWGTDTQYF

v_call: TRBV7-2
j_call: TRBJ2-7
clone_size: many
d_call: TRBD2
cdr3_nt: TGTGCCAGCAGCCCCCGTGCGGTAGCGGGACCTATTGGAAGCTCCTACGAGCAGTACTTC
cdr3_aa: CASSPRAVAGPIGSSYEQYF

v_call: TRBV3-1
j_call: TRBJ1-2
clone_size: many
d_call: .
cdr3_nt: TGTGCCAGCAGCCAAGATGGAGCCTATGGCTACACCTTC
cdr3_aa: CASSQDGAYGYTF

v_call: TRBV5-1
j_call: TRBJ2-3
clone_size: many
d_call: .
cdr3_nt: TGCGCCAGCAGCTTGGCCAATTTCGAGAGGGATGGTACAGATACGCAGTATTTT
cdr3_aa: CASSLANFERDGTDTQYF

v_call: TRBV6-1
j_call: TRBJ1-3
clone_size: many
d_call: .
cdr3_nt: TGTGCCGTTCACACGAGCTCTGGAAACACCATATATTTT
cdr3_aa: CAVHTSSGNTIYF

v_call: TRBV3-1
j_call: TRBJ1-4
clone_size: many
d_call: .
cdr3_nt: TGTGCCAGCAGCCAAGTTGGTGGTGAAAAACTGTTTTTT
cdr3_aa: CASSQVGGEKLFF

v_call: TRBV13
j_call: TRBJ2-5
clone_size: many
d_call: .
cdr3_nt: TGTGCCAGCAGCTTAGGTCAAGGCCAAGAGACCCAGTACTTC
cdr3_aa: CASSLGQGQETQYF

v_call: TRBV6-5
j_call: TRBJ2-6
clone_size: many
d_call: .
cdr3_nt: TGTGCCAGCAGTCCACGGACAGCAAGGGCCAACGTCCTGACTTTC
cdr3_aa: CASSPRTARANVLTF

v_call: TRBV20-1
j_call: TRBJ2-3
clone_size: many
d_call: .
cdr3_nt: TGCAGTGCTAGAGGGGGTGCCAGGGGGGCTTCCTTGGATACGCAGTATTTT
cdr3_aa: CSARGGARGASLDTQYF

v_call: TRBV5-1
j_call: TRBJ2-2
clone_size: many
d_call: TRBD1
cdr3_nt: TGCGCCAGCAGCTTTCACAGGGGGCCCAACACCGGGGAGCTGTTTTTT
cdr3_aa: CASSFHRGPNTGELFF

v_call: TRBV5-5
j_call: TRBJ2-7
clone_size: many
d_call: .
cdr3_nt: TGTGCCAGCAGCTCGACAGTCCCCCTCTACGAGCAGTACTTC
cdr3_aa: CASSSTVPLYEQYF

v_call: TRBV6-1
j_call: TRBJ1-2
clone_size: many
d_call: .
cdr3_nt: TGTGCCAGCAGTGAATCGGCCTTAGACTACACCTTC
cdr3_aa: CASSESALDYTF

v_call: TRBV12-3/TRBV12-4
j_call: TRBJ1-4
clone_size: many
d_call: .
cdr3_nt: TGTGCCAGCAGTTTAAGTGGTGCTGCTGAAAAACTGTTTTTT
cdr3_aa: CASSLSGAAEKLFF

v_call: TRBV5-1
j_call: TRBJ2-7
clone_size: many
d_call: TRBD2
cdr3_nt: TGCGCCAGCAGTGAATCTAGCGGGGGCCCCTACGAGCAGTACTTC
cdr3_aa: CASSESSGGPYEQYF

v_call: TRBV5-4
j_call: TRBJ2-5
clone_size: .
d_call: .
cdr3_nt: TGTGCCAGCAGCAGCCGGGACCTCCAAGAGACCCAGTACTTC
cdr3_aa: CASSSRDLQETQYF

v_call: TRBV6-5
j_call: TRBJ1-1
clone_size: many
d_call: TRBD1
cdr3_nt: TGTGCCAGCAGCCGAACTACAGGGGGGGAGACTGAAGCTTTCTTT
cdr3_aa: CASSRTTGGETEAFF

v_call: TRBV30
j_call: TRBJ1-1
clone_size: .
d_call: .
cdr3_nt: TGTGCCTGGAGTTTCAGCACTGAAGCTTTCTTT
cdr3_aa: CAWSFSTEAFF

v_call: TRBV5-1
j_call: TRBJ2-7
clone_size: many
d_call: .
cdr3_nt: TGCGCCAGCAGCTTGGACCACGACTCCTACGAGCAGTACTTC
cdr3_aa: CASSLDHDSYEQYF

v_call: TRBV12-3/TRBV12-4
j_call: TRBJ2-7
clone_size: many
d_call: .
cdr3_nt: TGTGCCAGCAGTAGTTTTACGGGAGTGGTAGACGAGCAGTACTTC
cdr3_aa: CASSSFTGVVDEQYF

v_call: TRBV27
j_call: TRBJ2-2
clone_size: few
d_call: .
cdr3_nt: TGTGCCAGCAGTACGCAGGGCCGGAACACCGGGGAGCTGTTTTTT
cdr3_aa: CASSTQGRNTGELFF